The 2 T cell receptor beta chains given below trace back to one sample, sequenced in a study of OX40 agonist ivuxolimab in advanced cancers. Library preparation employed the immunoSEQ multiplex PCR assay. This is the immuneACCESS table as TCRdb keeps it, with only in-frame sequences that have V and J called. A part of the clones is gone; compared with another copy, unresolved V genes explain less than half, and the rest is unexplained. In this sample the table shows 50,000 to 65,000 clones, about 81% of which occur a single time. About 1% of the sample rests with the top ten. The material was CD4+ or CD8+ T cells sorted from blood, obtained in a trial of the OX40 agonist ivuxolimab. The receptors were sampled from an adult with an advanced solid tumor such as melanoma, head and neck, liver or kidney cancer.

The rearrangement links TRBV6-5 to TRBJ2-3; no clear D. The V end was cut by 0 bases, the J end by 3 bases, with 10 bases between. The CDR3 consists of 15 residues. The germline CDR1 and CDR2 sequences are MNHEY and SVGAGI. The CDR3 here is CASSYSGRITDTQYF. The CDR3 nucleotides read TGTGCCAGCAGTTACTCGGGAAGGATAACAGATACGCAGTATTTT.

The rearrangement joins TRBV19 to TRBJ1-5; 7 nucleotides match TRBD1. CDR1 is LNHDA and CDR2 is SQIVND in the germline V gene (reference sequence). V was pared by 3 bases and J by 6 bases, with 2 bases of the junction left unmatched. The CDR3 sequence is 13 residues long. CDR3 sequence (DNA): TGTGCCAGTAGTATGGAGGGGGCTCAGCCCCAGCATTTT. Its protein product is CASSMEGAQPQHF.